This T cell receptor beta chain came from a study of T-cell reconstitution after alpha-beta-depleted transplantation in children. This clonotype showed up many times. Researchers prepared the TCRbeta library using unique molecular identifiers, the study reports. TCRdb passed the PCR reads through MiXCR, listing each CDR3 protein once. The profile covers about 640,000 distinct CDR3 sequences, with 16% appearing a single time and 0.8% to 1.1% taken by the ten largest. This clonotype was sampled from a human donor who donated a stem cell graft to a child with acute myeloid leukemia. Sequences were derived from PBMCs from the stem cell graft donor, sampled from the stem cell graft.

The CDR3 reads CASSSPESSYEQYF. Here the CDR3 DNA reads TGTGCCAGCTCGAGTCCCGAGTCCTCCTACGAGCAGTACTTC. V is TRBV18 and J is TRBJ2-7; D gene uncertain. The length of the CDR3 is 14 residues. V dropped 6 bases and J dropped 0 bases, with 12 bases sitting between them. Germline V CDR1 and CDR2: KGHSH, LQKENI.